The 30 T cell receptor beta chains below were found in one sample sequenced in a study of vaccination and CD4 T cells after COVID-19. Treatment noted: roughly 11-day PBMC culture with coronavirus spike peptide pools or control peptides (ViraFEST assay). Their antigens remain unidentified. Cultured CD4+ T cell DNA was sequenced using the Oncomine TCR Beta short-read assay. TCRdb called the PCR reads again in MiXCR, with one record for every CDR3 protein. This sample carries around 26,000 distinct CDR3 sequences, about 39% of them seen once, and the ten largest clones take approximately 11%. The specimen sequenced was CD4+ T cells from blood, cultured in vitro. The receptor set was obtained from a human donor who had recovered from COVID-19.

The chain carries TRBV15 and TRBJ2-2; 10 nucleotides agree with TRBD1. V lost 3 bases to trimming and J lost 5 bases; unmatched junction nucleotides: 12. The CDR3 covers 18 residues. Germline V lookup: CDR1 LNHNV, CDR2 YYDKDF (reference sequence). In DNA form, the CDR3 reads TGTGCCACCAGCAGCCAGAACGACAGGGGGCATTGGACCGGGGAGCTGTTTTTT. Translation: CATSSQNDRGHWTGELFF.

This clonotype was seen a handful of times. The J gene is TRBJ2-3, the V gene TRBV10-3; possible D gene TRBD1, 5 bases. Germline CDR1 ENHRY, CDR2 SYGVKD. V lost 4 bases, J lost 5 bases, and 10 bases lay in between. This CDR3 region has 13 residues. CDR3 nucleotides: TGTGCCATCAGTGCCTACGACAGAGATACGCAGTATTTT. This translates into CAISAYDRDTQYF.

The chain employs TRBV12-3 or TRBV12-4 and TRBJ2-2; 10 bases are a match to TRBD1. The V gene end was trimmed by 5 bases and the J gene end by 6 bases; junction bases not matched to a gene: 6. This CDR3 region has 15 residues. The CDR3 nucleotides read TGTGCCAGCAGTCGGTCGACAGGGGGCTCCGGGGAGCTGTTTTTT. Translating gives CASSRSTGGSGELFF.

The J gene is TRBJ2-5, the V gene TRBV19, with 9 positions matching TRBD1. The CDR3 has 15 amino acids. Trimming removed 4 bases from V and 6 bases from J; junction bases left unmatched: 9. Germline V lookup: CDR1 LNHDA, CDR2 SQIVND (reference sequence). The CDR3 DNA reads as TGTGCCAGTAGTAAGGAGCCGGGACAGGGAAAGACCCAGTACTTC. Translating gives CASSKEPGQGKTQYF.

The chain combines TRBV6-1 with TRBJ2-3; tentative D call: TRBD1 (6 bases). The CDR3 has 16 amino acids. Germline-derived CDR1 and CDR2 are MNHNS and SASEGT. V dropped 7 bases and J dropped 2 bases, with 19 bases sitting between them. CDR3 in amino acids: CASITGQLAHTDTQYF. The CDR3 DNA reads as TGTGCCAGCATTACCGGACAGCTAGCCCACACAGATACGCAGTATTTT.

This sequence joins TRBV20-1 and TRBJ1-4, with a tentative D call TRBD1 (6 bases). In germline, CDR1 is DFQATT, CDR2 SNEGSKA (reference sequence). Trimming took 6 bases from V and 2 from J, leaving 13 bases between them. This CDR3 spans 14 amino acids. The CDR3 bases are TGCAGTGCGCGAACGGGGGCTACTAATGAAAAACTGTTTTTT. It yields the protein CSARTGATNEKLFF.

This clonotype has just a few counts. The rearrangement uses TRBV28 and TRBJ1-5; D is possibly TRBD1 (5 bases). This CDR3 has 12 amino acids. V shed 5 bases and J shed 8 bases, with 10 bases lying between them. The germline CDR1 and CDR2 sequences are MDHEN and SYDVKM. CDR3 nucleotides: TGTGCCAGCAGTGGGCGACAGAAGCCCCAGCATTTT. Protein: CASSGRQKPQHF.

The chain has TRBV20-1 and TRBJ2-6; D not certain. The CDR3 consists of 12 residues. The V end was cut by 5 bases, the J end by 4 bases, with 6 bases between. The germline gives CDR1 DFQATT, CDR2 SNEGSKA (reference sequence). CDR3 nucleotides: TGCAGTGCTCTAGGGGGGGCCAACGTCCTGACTTTC. Encoded protein: CSALGGANVLTF.

The chain uses TRBV7-2 and TRBJ2-5, with a tentative D call TRBD2 (5 bases). This CDR3 is 12 amino acids long. CDR1 is SGHTA, CDR2 FQGNSA, per germline. Trimming left V 3 bases short and J 5 bases short, with 7 bases between. CDR3 sequence (DNA): TGTGCCAGCAGCTTCCGGGGTGAGACCCAGTACTTC. It specifies CASSFRGETQYF. Based on the CDR3 plus reference TRBV7-2 and TRBJ2-5, the full variable domain is GAGVSQSPSNKVTEKGKDVELRCDPISGHTALYWYRQSLGQGLEFLIYFQGNSAPDKSGLPSDRFSAERTGGSVSTLTIQRTQQEDSAVYLCASSFRGETQYFGPGTRLLVL.

The genes are TRBV6-5 and TRBJ2-3, with TRBD2 identical over 12 bases. The junction had 9 bases not matched to a gene; V was cut back by 3 bases and J by 2 bases. This CDR3 contains 18 residues. The V gene's germline CDR1 is MNHEY and CDR2 SVGAGI. The CDR3 sequence is CASSYLRLAGGNTDTQYF. DNA of the CDR3: TGTGCCAGCAGTTATCTCCGCCTAGCGGGAGGGAACACAGATACGCAGTATTTT.

The chain uses TRBV11-2 and TRBJ2-7; unclear D gene. V gave up 5 bases and J gave up 3 bases, with 5 bases separating them. CDR3 length: 11 residues. Germline V gives CDR1 SGHAT, CDR2 FQNNGV. The CDR3 sequence is CASSLYYEQYF. The CDR3 nucleotides are TGTGCCAGCAGCCTTTACTACGAGCAGTACTTC.

V usage is TRBV10-3 and J usage is TRBJ2-3, with 8 bases matching TRBD1. Germline V gene sequence: CDR1 ENHRY, CDR2 SYGVKD. This CDR3 has 15 residues. Trimming cost V 5 bases and J 0 bases; bases outside gene matches: 4. CDR3: CAISPGQVSTDTQYF. In nucleotides, the CDR3 is TGTGCCATCAGTCCGGGACAGGTTAGCACAGATACGCAGTATTTT.

The chain carries TRBV15 and TRBJ2-1; TRBD1 aligns across 8 bases. The CDR3 has 14 amino acids. Looked up from germline, CDR1 is LNHNV and CDR2 is YYDKDF (reference sequence). V lost 2 bases, J lost 5 bases, and 2 bases stayed unmatched. This CDR3 is CATSRPTGDNEQFF. The CDR3 DNA follows: TGTGCCACCAGCAGACCGACAGGGGACAATGAGCAGTTCTTC.

The chain employs TRBV5-1 and TRBJ2-5; 11 bases agree with TRBD2. From germline, CDR1 is SGHRS and CDR2 YFSETQ. The CDR3 has 13 residues. Unmatched junction bases numbered 3, after V lost 7 bases and J lost 4 bases. CDR3 nucleotides: TGCGCCAGCCAAACTAGCGGGGGAGAGACCCAGTACTTC. It encodes CASQTSGGETQYF.

The rearrangement uses TRBV7-9 and TRBJ1-5; 8 bases are shared with TRBD1. In germline, CDR1 is SEHNR, CDR2 FQNEAQ (reference sequence). The CDR3 totals 16 residues. The junction had 8 bases not matched to a gene; V was cut back by 1 base and J by 6 bases. CDR3 nucleotide sequence: TGTGCCAGCAGCTTAGGGGGTCGGACAGGGACTCAGCCCCAGCATTTT. Its translation: CASSLGGRTGTQPQHF.

This clonotype showed up just a few times. The chain combines TRBV6-1 with TRBJ2-3, with D possibly TRBD1 on 6 matching bases. Trimming took 8 bases from V and 4 from J, leaving 16 bases between them. The CDR3 contains 14 residues. Germline assignment: CDR1 MNHNS and CDR2 SASEGT. The CDR3 sequence is CASCSRGLSDTQYF. Written as DNA, the CDR3 is TGTGCCAGCTGTAGTAGGGGGTTGTCAGATACGCAGTATTTT.

This clonotype was counted only a few times. This chain connects TRBV11-3 to TRBJ1-6; possibly TRBD1 for D (5 bases). Germline CDR1 SGHNT, CDR2 YENEEA. Trimming took 6 bases from V and 0 from J, leaving 21 bases between them. The CDR3 spans 19 residues. The CDR3: CASSSTPGTGSSYNSPLHF. DNA of the CDR3: TGTGCCAGCAGTTCCACCCCCGGGACGGGGAGCTCCTATAATTCACCCCTCCACTTT.

Only a few counts were recorded for this clonotype. The chain carries TRBV7-3 and TRBJ1-3; maybe TRBD1 (5 bases). Germline assignment: CDR1 SGHTA and CDR2 FQGTGA. The CDR3 contains 13 residues. V lost 5 bases to trimming and J lost 4 bases, with 9 bases between them. The CDR3 bases are TGTGCCAGCAGCCCCCGACAGGGAAACACCATATATTTT. It is translated as CASSPRQGNTIYF.

The chain combines TRBV5-1 with TRBJ2-7; D possibly matches TRBD1 or TRBD2 (7 bases each). Per germline, CDR1 SGHRS and CDR2 YFSETQ. CDR3 length: 14 amino acids. With 4 bases removed from V and 10 bases from J, the gap between germline ends came to 21 bases. CDR3 in amino acids: CASSAGLDRAVQYF. The CDR3 DNA reads as TGCGCCAGCAGCGCTGGACTAGACAGGGCGGTACAGTACTTC.

This clonotype was counted between two and nine times. The V gene is TRBV6-1, the J gene TRBJ2-2, with 7 nucleotides matching TRBD2. This CDR3 spans 16 amino acids. With V trimmed by 7 bases and J by 1 base, 9 bases remained unmatched. Germline V lookup: CDR1 MNHNS, CDR2 SASEGT. CDR3 bases: TGTGCCAGCACCCTGACTAGCCTACTGAACACCGGGGAGCTGTTTTTT. It codes for CASTLTSLLNTGELFF.

The V call is TRBV24-1, the J call TRBJ2-7; the D call may be TRBD1 or TRBD2 (6 bases each). V was shortened by 5 bases and J by 4 bases, with 17 bases between the two germline ends. CDR1 KGHDR and CDR2 SFDVKD come from the germline V gene. This CDR3 contains 15 residues. The CDR3 reads CATSGPATGTYEQYF. The CDR3 DNA follows: TGTGCCACCAGTGGTCCAGCAACAGGGACTTACGAGCAGTACTTC.

This clonotype was counted a few times. This chain links TRBV28 with TRBJ1-2; D is unclear. Trimming cost V 5 bases and J 0 bases, with 13 bases left between them. CDR3 length: 15 residues. The V gene's germline CDR1 is MDHEN and CDR2 SYDVKM. The CDR3 DNA follows: TGTGCCAGCAGTCCTCCGGGAGCCGCTAACTATGGCTACACCTTC. Protein product: CASSPPGAANYGYTF.

In its sample, this clonotype was seen a few times. The gene calls are TRBV5-1 and TRBJ2-7; TRBD1 agrees at 10 bases. Germline trimming cut 4 bases from V and 1 base from J; bases unmatched to any gene: 14. This CDR3 contains 18 residues. The germline V gene encodes CDR1 SGHRS and CDR2 YFSETQ. The chain's CDR3 is CASSRQGAVVPDSYEQYF. DNA of the CDR3: TGCGCCAGCAGCCGACAGGGGGCGGTAGTTCCTGATTCCTACGAGCAGTACTTC.

J is TRBJ2-3 and V is TRBV20-1, with 7 positions matching TRBD2. V was clipped by 2 bases and J by 6 bases; unmatched bases: 5. CDR1 DFQATT and CDR2 SNEGSKA come from the germline V gene (reference sequence). This CDR3 is 13 amino acids long. The CDR3 loop is CSARSRGGDTQYF. CDR3 coding DNA: TGCAGTGCTAGAAGTCGGGGAGGGGATACGCAGTATTTT.

This chain links TRBV28 with TRBJ1-2; possibly TRBD1 for D (5 bases). V lost 5 bases to trimming and J lost 8 bases, with 15 bases between them. Germline CDR1 MDHEN, CDR2 SYDVKM. This CDR3 is 13 amino acids long. CDR3 loop: CASSPGQPGGYTF. The CDR3 DNA follows: TGTGCCAGCAGTCCCGGACAACCGGGGGGCTACACCTTC.

This chain links TRBV12-3 or TRBV12-4 with TRBJ2-7; D possibly corresponds to TRBD1 (6 bases). With 5 bases removed from V and 2 bases from J, the gap between germline ends came to 13 bases. The CDR3 sequence is 14 residues long. The chain's CDR3 is CASSLRTETYEQYF. CDR3 nucleotides: TGTGCCAGCAGTCTCCGGACAGAGACCTACGAGCAGTACTTC.

The chain joins TRBV12-3 or TRBV12-4 to TRBJ2-3; D is undetermined. The CDR3 sequence is 14 residues long. Trimming removed 6 bases from V and 1 base from J, with 11 bases in between. The CDR3 region is CASRYASGTDTQYF. The CDR3 DNA reads TGTGCCAGCAGGTATGCATCGGGCACAGATACGCAGTATTTT.

This sequence joins TRBV6-1 and TRBJ2-7; D gene ambiguous. The germline CDR1 and CDR2 sequences are MNHNS and SASEGT. The CDR3 has 11 amino acids. Trimming took off 6 bases at V and 6 bases at J, with 9 bases between the two ends. CDR3 loop: CASSLGAEQYF. CDR3 bases: TGTGCCAGCAGCCTCGGAGCCGAGCAGTACTTC.

The chain has TRBV6-2 or TRBV6-3 and TRBJ2-1, with no clear D. The J call may be faulty, since TRBJ2-7 better matches the DNA end. This CDR3 has 11 residues. Germline V gene lookup returns CDR1 MNHEY and CDR2 SVGEGT. CDR3 DNA: TGTGCCAGCCTTAGAGCCAACGAGCAGTACTTC. Amino acids: CASLRANEQYF.

V gene TRBV10-3 combines with J gene TRBJ2-2; TRBD1 agrees at 7 bases. J gave up 4 bases and V 6 bases, and 11 bases lay outside the gene matches. Germline V gene lookup returns CDR1 ENHRY and CDR2 SYGVKD. The CDR3 loop spans 16 amino acids. CDR3 loop: CAIRIRQGDSTGELFF. DNA for the CDR3: TGTGCCATCAGAATCAGACAGGGCGACTCCACCGGGGAGCTGTTTTTT.